This paragraph reports one TCR beta chain. Its binding antigen is unknown. No much larger clone exists at a distance of one base, and base qualities are not known. The entire isolated RNA was reverse transcribed using the High Capacity cDNA Reverse Transcription Kit, and thus expressed TCRB transcripts were sequenced. Deep immunoSEQ sequencing was performed on naive, central memory and regulatory T cell samples, with an average of around 3.5 million total reads per sample. Sorted cells were lysed in RLT buffer and RNA was extracted with DNase-treated RNeasy Micro or Mini kits, depending on cell number. Each cell subset was processed separately to prevent cross-contamination, with patient and healthy donor samples processed together. The immunoSEQ multiplex PCR was used to amplify TCRB sequences from cDNA, generating 87-bp fragments that spanned the CDR3 region. The amplicons were sequenced using the Illumina HiSeq platform. In the authors' own workflow: PCR bias was computationally corrected using synthetic template baselines, reads within Hamming distance 2 were collapsed, and singletons that could not be merged were discarded. By aligning reads against IMGT, V, D and J genes, CDR3 length, and insertions or deletions at six rearrangement sites were assigned. Clonotype counts were normalized to sorted cell number within each subset before computing true diversity and Gini coefficients with the tcR R package. The overlap coefficient, calculated on TCRB nucleotide sequences, was used to measure repertoire sharing. Imported from immuneACCESS, the table was reduced by TCRdb to in-frame sequences with V and J called. These copies leave out some clones; in studies compared against another copy, an unresolved V gene accounts for under half, and the cause of the remainder is not known. V, J and clone size derive from that table, while D and trimming were established from the DNA sequence. The table for this sample lists over 150,000 clones; about 8.1% of them were counted only once. The top ten clonotypes cover approximately 0.69% of the sample.

The data derive from a study of beta chain features in type 1 diabetes (dated by TCRdb to the late 2010s). General notes on the study: Mean age, gender distribution, total cell number and subset yield were not different between patients and healthy donors. Across all samples, about 110 million sorted cells were examined, and cell number per subset correlated strongly with RNA yield. In the study, recently diagnosed type 1 diabetes patients and matched healthy donors were compared on the TCRB repertoires of their sorted circulating CD4+ T cell subsets. Whereas all 30 or so donors provided naive and central memory subsets, regulatory and stem cell-like memory subsets were isolated from just 8 patients and roughly eight healthy donors. On the study overall, not on this receptor specifically: Because cDNA was sequenced instead of genomic DNA, activated cells with high expression could be over-represented, although the groups did not differ in activation or CD3 levels. In all four CD4+ subsets, TCRB CDR3 length was moderately but significantly shorter in type 1 diabetes patients. Because small numbers of individuals were included in the HLA sub-analyses, any influence of HLA type on TCRB rearrangement was left unresolved. Shorter templates might have been favored by PCR, but patient and control samples were amplified and corrected together, so both groups would have been affected equally by any skew. The naive, central memory and regulatory TCRB repertoires appeared to resemble one another more closely among patients than among healthy donors. Patients with type 1 diabetes made fewer insertions and deleted more nucleotides at VDJ recombination sites, implying thymic rearrangement abnormalities.

The CDR1 and CDR2 encoded by the germline V gene are SGHRS and YFSETQ. The CDR3 starts with the cysteine, ends with the phenylalanine, and has 14 residues. Kept here is only the CDR3 DNA, which spans 42 bases and is read in frame from base 1. After removal of 3 bases from V and 8 bases from J, the junction retains 7 bases not matched to a gene. Each donor gave one peripheral blood draw, averaging roughly 120 mL, which was collected into heparinised tubes. A BD FACSAria II was used to sort naive, central memory, regulatory and stem cell-like memory CD4+ T cells with a panel that included CD45RO, CCR7, CD25, CD127, CD95 and CD27. All sorted populations exceeded 95% purity. PBMCs were isolated immediately by Lymphoprep density gradient centrifugation and stained directly without culture. Samples were stained and sorted in pairs, with one healthy donor and one patient per experiment, so that batch effects were minimized.

Sequencing was done on a sample of central memory CD4+ T cells from blood. The TCR sequence derives from a man aged 18 to 35 in good health. In this chain, TRBV5-1 is recombined with TRBJ1-2, and TRBD1 matches 10 of the central bases. The DNA sequence is given as TGCGCCAGCAGCTGGGGACAGGGGAACGGCGGCTACACCTTC. It is translated as CASSWGQGNGGYTF.